Below are 11 T cell receptor beta chains sequenced from a single sample in a study of cytomegalovirus exposure and HLA in healthy donors (dated by TCRdb to the late 2010s). The library came from the immunoSEQ multiplex PCR assay. The multiplex PCR relied on a mix of 60 forward primers for TCR Vbeta segments and 13 reverse primers for TCR Jbeta segments. TCRdb carries this immuneACCESS record with in-frame sequences only. Its versions omit some clonotypes, under half of them owing to an unresolved V gene in the studies checked, with the rest unexplained. The sample includes more than 70,000 clones, with about 70% observed a single time. Over 3% of the sample comes from the top ten. The specimen was PBMCs. The origin of the receptors is a man aged 35-49 years in good health and CMV-seronegative.

V is TRBV9 and J is TRBJ1-2; D is perhaps TRBD1 (6 bases). Germline V gene lookup returns CDR1 SGDLS and CDR2 YYNGEE. The length of the CDR3 is 15 residues. Trimming took off 0 bases at V and 0 bases at J, with 9 bases between the two ends. Written as DNA, the CDR3 is TGTGCCAGCAGCGTAGGACAGGCCTCTAACTATGGCTACACCTTC. It is translated as CASSVGQASNYGYTF.

This clone has a handful of counts. The chain recombines TRBV4-1 with TRBJ2-7; 7 bases agree with TRBD2. Germline-derived CDR1 and CDR2 are MGHRA and YSYEKL. The junction had 10 bases not matched to a gene; V was cut back by 0 bases and J by 2 bases. This CDR3 is 17 amino acids long. CDR3 sequence reads: CASSQESGRGTPYEQYF. CDR3 sequence (DNA): TGCGCCAGCAGCCAAGAATCGGGGCGGGGGACTCCCTACGAGCAGTACTTC.

For this clone: The conserved final phenylalanine or tryptophan is absent from the CDR3, which likely points to a read error. The chain recombines TRBV4-2 with TRBJ2-3, with D possibly TRBD2 on 6 matching bases. Trimming cost V 0 bases and J 1 base, with 11 bases left between them. Germline CDR1 reads LGHNA; CDR2 reads YNFKEQ. The CDR3 length is 16 residues. Written as DNA, the CDR3 is TGTGCCAGCAGCCAAGATAAGCGGGCGGGCACAGATACGCAGTATCTT. Its translation is CASSQDKRAGTDTQYL.

This rearrangement joins TRBV4-2 to TRBJ1-4, with TRBD1 identical over 7 bases. V gave up 4 bases and J gave up 6 bases; unmatched junction bases: 11. CDR3 length equals 16 residues. The germline V gene has CDR1 LGHNA and CDR2 YNFKEQ. CDR3 residues: CASSLKIITGDEKLFF. CDR3 DNA: TGTGCCAGCAGCCTCAAGATAATAACAGGGGATGAAAAACTGTTTTTT.

This chain connects TRBV4-1 to TRBJ2-4, with a tentative D call TRBD2 (6 bases). Trimming pared 0 bases from V and 7 bases from J, leaving 10 bases between. Germline CDR1 reads MGHRA; CDR2 reads YSYEKL. This CDR3 has 14 amino acids. This CDR3 reads CASSQDPGGNIQYF. In DNA, the CDR3 is TGCGCCAGCAGCCAAGATCCTGGGGGGAACATTCAGTACTTC.

This clone was detected once. The gene calls are TRBV6-5 and TRBJ1-4; TRBD1 might be the D (5 bases). CDR3 length: 14 amino acids. Germline CDR1 is MNHEY and CDR2 is SVGAGI. Trimming took 4 bases from V and 7 from J, leaving 13 bases between them. CDR3 protein: CASSSRGGREKLFF. DNA of the CDR3: TGTGCCAGCAGTTCAAGGGGTGGTCGTGAAAAACTGTTTTTT.

The chain uses TRBV6-4 and TRBJ2-1, with TRBD1 matching over 8 bases. Germline CDR1 is MRHNA and CDR2 is SNTAGT. Germline trimming cut 3 bases from V and 0 bases from J; bases unmatched to any gene: 1. The CDR3 extends over 15 amino acids. CDR3 loop: CASSETGGSYNEQFF. The CDR3 DNA follows: TGTGCCAGCAGTGAAACAGGGGGCTCCTACAATGAGCAGTTCTTC.

The chain employs TRBV6-4 and TRBJ1-6; no reliable D call. CDR3 size: 12 residues. Germline CDR1 reads MRHNA; CDR2 reads SNTAGT. Trimming took 2 bases from V and 14 from J, leaving 10 bases between them. The CDR3 DNA sequence: TGTGCCAGCAGTGACCCCCTTCGTTCCCTCCACTTT. This gives the protein CASSDPLRSLHF.

The chain recombines TRBV19 with TRBJ1-1; D is possibly TRBD1 (5 bases). CDR1 is LNHDA and CDR2 is SQIVND in the germline V gene (reference sequence). V lost 6 bases to trimming and J lost 4 bases, with 18 bases between them. The CDR3 sequence is 15 residues long. This CDR3 is CASRAASRGSTEAFF. CDR3 nucleotide sequence: TGTGCCAGTAGGGCCGCGAGCCGGGGGTCCACTGAAGCTTTCTTT.

The chain joins TRBV9 to TRBJ2-5; possibly TRBD2 for D (6 bases). Trimming took off 3 bases at V and 3 bases at J, with 18 bases between the two ends. The CDR3 runs to 16 residues. CDR1 SGDLS and CDR2 YYNGEE come from the germline V gene. The CDR3 sequence: CASSGAMDYQKETQYF. In nucleotides, the CDR3 is TGTGCCAGCAGCGGGGCGATGGACTACCAGAAAGAGACCCAGTACTTC.

This chain uses TRBV27 with TRBJ2-5; 7 bases align to TRBD1. The CDR3 loop spans 15 amino acids. CDR1 is MNHEY, CDR2 SMNVEV, per germline (reference sequence). With V trimmed by 7 bases and J by 5 bases, 13 bases remained unmatched. The CDR3 protein is CASTLRQGVRETQYF. The CDR3 DNA is TGTGCCAGCACCCTCCGGCAGGGGGTTAGGGAGACCCAGTACTTC.